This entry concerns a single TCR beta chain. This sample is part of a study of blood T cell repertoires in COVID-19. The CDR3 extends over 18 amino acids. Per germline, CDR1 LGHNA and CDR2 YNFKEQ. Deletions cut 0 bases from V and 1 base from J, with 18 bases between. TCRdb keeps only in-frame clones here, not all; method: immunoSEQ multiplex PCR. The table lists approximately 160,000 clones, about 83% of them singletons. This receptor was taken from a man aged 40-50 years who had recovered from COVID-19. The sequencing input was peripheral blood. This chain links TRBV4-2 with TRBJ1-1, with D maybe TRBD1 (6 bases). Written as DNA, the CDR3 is TGTGCCAGCAGCCAAGAGTCTACAGTGGGGGCAGGGAACACTGAAGCTTTCTTT. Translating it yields CASSQESTVGAGNTEAFF.